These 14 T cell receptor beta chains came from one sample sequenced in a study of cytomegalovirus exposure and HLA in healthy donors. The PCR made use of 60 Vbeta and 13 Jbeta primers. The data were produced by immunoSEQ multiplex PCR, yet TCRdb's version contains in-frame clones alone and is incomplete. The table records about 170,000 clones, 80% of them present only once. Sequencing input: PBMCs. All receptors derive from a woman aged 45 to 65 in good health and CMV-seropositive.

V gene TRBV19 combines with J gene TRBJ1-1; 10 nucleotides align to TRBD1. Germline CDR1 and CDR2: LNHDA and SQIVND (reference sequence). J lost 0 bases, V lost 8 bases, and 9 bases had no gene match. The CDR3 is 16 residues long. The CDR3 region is CASVPRDRGLNTEAFF. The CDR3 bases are TGTGCCAGTGTCCCCCGGGACAGGGGTCTGAACACTGAAGCTTTCTTT.

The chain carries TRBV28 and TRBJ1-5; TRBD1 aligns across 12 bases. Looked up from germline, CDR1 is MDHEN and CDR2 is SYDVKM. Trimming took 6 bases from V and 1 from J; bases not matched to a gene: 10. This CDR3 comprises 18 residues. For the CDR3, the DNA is TGTGCCAGCAGGACCTCCCCGGGACAGGGGGCAAGCAATCAGCCCCAGCATTTT. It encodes CASRTSPGQGASNQPQHF.

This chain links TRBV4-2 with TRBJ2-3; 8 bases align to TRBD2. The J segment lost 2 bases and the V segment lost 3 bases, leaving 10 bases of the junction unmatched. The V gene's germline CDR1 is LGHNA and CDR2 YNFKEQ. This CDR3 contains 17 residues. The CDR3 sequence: CASSQTPGLVATDTQYF. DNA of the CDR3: TGTGCCAGCAGCCAGACGCCGGGACTAGTAGCCACAGATACGCAGTATTTT.

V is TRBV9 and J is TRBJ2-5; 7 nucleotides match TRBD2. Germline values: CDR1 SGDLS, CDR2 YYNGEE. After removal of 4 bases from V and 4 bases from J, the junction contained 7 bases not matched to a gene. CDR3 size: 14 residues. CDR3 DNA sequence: TGTGCCAGCAGCCGCAACCCGGGGGGAGAGACCCAGTACTTC. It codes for CASSRNPGGETQYF.

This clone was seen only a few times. The CDR3 is CASSERETQYF. The CDR3 region has the DNA TGTGCCAGCAGTGAGCGGGAGACCCAGTACTTC. The rearrangement joins TRBV2 to TRBJ2-5; no clear D. Trimming stripped 3 bases from V and 5 bases from J, with 4 bases between. CDR1 SNHLY and CDR2 FYNNEI come from the germline V gene. The CDR3 is 11 amino acids.

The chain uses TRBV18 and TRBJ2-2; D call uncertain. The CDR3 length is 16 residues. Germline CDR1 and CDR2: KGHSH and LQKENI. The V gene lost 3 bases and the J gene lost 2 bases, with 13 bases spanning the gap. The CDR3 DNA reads TGTGCCAGCTCACCGCCGAGCCTTGTTAACACCGGGGAGCTGTTTTTT. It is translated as CASSPPSLVNTGELFF.

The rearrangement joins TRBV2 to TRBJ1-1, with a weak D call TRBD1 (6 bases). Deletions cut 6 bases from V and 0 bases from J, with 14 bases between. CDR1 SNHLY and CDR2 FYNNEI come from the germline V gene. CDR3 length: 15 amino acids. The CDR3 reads CASRERTAMNTEAFF. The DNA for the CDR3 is TGTGCCAGCAGAGAAAGGACAGCTATGAACACTGAAGCTTTCTTT.

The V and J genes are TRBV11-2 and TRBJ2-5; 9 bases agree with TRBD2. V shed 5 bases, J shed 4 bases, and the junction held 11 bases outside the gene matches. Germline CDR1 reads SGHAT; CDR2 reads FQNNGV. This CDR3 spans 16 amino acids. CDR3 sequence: CASSRIGGGAGETQYF. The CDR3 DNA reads TGTGCCAGCAGCCGCATTGGCGGGGGGGCTGGAGAGACCCAGTACTTC.

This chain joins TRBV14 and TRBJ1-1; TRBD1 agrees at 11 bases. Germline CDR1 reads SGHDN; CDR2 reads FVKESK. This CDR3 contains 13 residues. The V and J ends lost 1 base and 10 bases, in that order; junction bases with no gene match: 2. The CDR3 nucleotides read TGTGCCAGCAGCCAAGCCGGGACAGGGGGAGCTTTCTTT. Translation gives CASSQAGTGGAFF.

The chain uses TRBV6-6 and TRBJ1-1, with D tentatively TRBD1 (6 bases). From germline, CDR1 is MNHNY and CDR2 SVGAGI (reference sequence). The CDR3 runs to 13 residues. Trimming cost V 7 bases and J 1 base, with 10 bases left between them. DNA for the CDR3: TGTGCCAGCAATCTACAGGGGAACACTGAAGCTTTCTTT. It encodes CASNLQGNTEAFF.

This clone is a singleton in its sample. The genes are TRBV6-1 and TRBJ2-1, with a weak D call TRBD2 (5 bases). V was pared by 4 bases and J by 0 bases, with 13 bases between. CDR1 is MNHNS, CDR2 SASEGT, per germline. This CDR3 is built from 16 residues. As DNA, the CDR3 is TGTGCCAGCAGTGGCACGGGATGGGGCTCCTACAATGAGCAGTTCTTC. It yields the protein CASSGTGWGSYNEQFF.

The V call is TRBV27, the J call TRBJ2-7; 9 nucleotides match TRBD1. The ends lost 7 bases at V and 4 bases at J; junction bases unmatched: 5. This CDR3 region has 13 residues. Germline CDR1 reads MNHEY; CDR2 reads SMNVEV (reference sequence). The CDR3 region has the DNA TGTGCCAGCACTCCGGGACAGGGTTACGAGCAGTACTTC. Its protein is CASTPGQGYEQYF.

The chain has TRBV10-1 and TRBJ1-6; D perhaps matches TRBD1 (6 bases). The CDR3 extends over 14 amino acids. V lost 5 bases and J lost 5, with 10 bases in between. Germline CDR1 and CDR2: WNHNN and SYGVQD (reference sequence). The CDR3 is CASSSGTNNSPLHF. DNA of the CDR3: TGCGCCAGCAGTTCCGGGACAAATAATTCACCCCTCCACTTT.

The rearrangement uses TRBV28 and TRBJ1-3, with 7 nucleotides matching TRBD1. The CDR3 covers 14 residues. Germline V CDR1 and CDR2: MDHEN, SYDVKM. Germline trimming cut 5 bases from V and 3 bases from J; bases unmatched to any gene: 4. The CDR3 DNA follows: TGTGCCAGCAGTCTGACAGGGTATGGAAACACCATATATTTT. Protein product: CASSLTGYGNTIYF.